A selection of T cell receptor beta chains follows, all from one sample in a study of shared clonotypes between healthy human individuals. Sequencing was performed with immunoSEQ multiplex PCR; in TCRdb, only in-frame clones are kept and a portion is missing. The sample lists more than 2,000,000 clones; 85% to 95% were seen once. Source material: naive CD4+ T cells from PBMCs. The receptors come from a man between 18 and 35 years old in good health. Some clones in this sample may be carry-over from other donors' samples. The CDR3 runs from the conserved cysteine through the conserved F or W. The D gene is left open where the match is weak. Size is stated for part of the rows, as once, few or many counts, or as a class when the clone is expanded.

V,size,J,D,DNA,CDR3
TRBV5-1,NA,TRBJ2-3,TRBD2,TGCGCCAGCAGCTTGGGTCTAGCGGGAGGGTCAGATACGCAGTATTTT,CASSLGLAGGSDTQYF
TRBV5-1,NA,TRBJ2-3,NA,TGCGCCAGCAGCTGGGGGGGCCCCGGGGCGGATACGCAGTATTTT,CASSWGGPGADTQYF
TRBV5-1,NA,TRBJ2-1,TRBD2,TGCGCCAGCAGCTTCGCCCCCCTGGGGGGGTCCTACAATGAGCAGTTCTTC,CASSFAPLGGSYNEQFF
TRBV6-5,NA,TRBJ2-7,TRBD1,TGTGCCAGCAGTTACTCGAACAGGGGCTACGAGCAGTACTTC,CASSYSNRGYEQYF
TRBV5-1,NA,TRBJ2-3,TRBD2,TGCGCCAGCAGCTTGGCGCCCGGGGGGGATACGCAGTATTTT,CASSLAPGGDTQYF
TRBV7-2,NA,TRBJ1-2,TRBD1,TGTGCCAGCAGCTCGACCAGGGGGCAGATCTATGGCTACACCTTC,CASSSTRGQIYGYTF
TRBV6-5,NA,TRBJ1-2,NA,TGTGCCAGCTCAAACAGGGCTGGAGGCTACACCTTC,CASSNRAGGYTF
TRBV7-2,NA,TRBJ2-7,TRBD2,TGTGCCAGCAGCTTAAAGAAAAGCGGGATTTTCCTGGCCGAGCAGTACTTC,CASSLKKSGIFLAEQYF
TRBV29-1,NA,TRBJ1-1,NA,TGCAGCGTGCTCCGGGTACTGAACACTGAAGCTTTCTTT,CSVLRVLNTEAFF
TRBV28,NA,TRBJ2-5,TRBD1,TGTGCCAGCAGCCCCGCGACAGGGTGGGGGCGGGAGACCCAGTACTTC,CASSPATGWGRETQYF
TRBV11-3,NA,TRBJ2-2,TRBD2,TGTGCCAGCAGCCCCCGCCAGCGGGATGTCGGGGAGCTGTTTTTT,CASSPRQRDVGELFF
TRBV9,NA,TRBJ2-3,TRBD1,TGTGCCAGCAGCTCTCCCGGGACAGACACAGATACGCAGTATTTT,CASSSPGTDTDTQYF
TRBV6-1,NA,TRBJ2-7,NA,TGTGCCAGCAATGCGCAGGGAGCGCGCTACGAGCAGTACTTC,CASNAQGARYEQYF
TRBV6-5,NA,TRBJ1-2,NA,TGTGCCAGCAGTTATGCGGTCCGGGGCTATGGCTACACCTTC,CASSYAVRGYGYTF
TRBV5-1,NA,TRBJ1-2,NA,TGCGCCAGCAGCTTGCTCAGAGCAGGGTCCGATGGCTACACCTTC,CASSLLRAGSDGYTF
TRBV29-1,NA,TRBJ2-3,NA,TGCAGCGTTAACGGCCAAACGGATACGCAGTATTTT,CSVNGQTDTQYF
TRBV5-1,NA,TRBJ1-3,TRBD1,TGCGCCAGCAGCCTGGACAGGACGTCTGGAAACACCATATATTTT,CASSLDRTSGNTIYF
TRBV5-1,NA,TRBJ1-5,NA,TGCGCCAGCAGCCCTGGGGTCCCGGGCCAAGGGCAGCCCCAGCATTTT,CASSPGVPGQGQPQHF
TRBV4-1,NA,TRBJ1-2,NA,TGCGCCAGCAGCCCCTCAGTGGCAGCTAACTATGGCTACACCTTC,CASSPSVAANYGYTF
TRBV2,NA,TRBJ1-5,NA,TGTGCCAGCAGTGAGGGAGGGGCCGGGGACCAGCCCCAGCATTTT,CASSEGGAGDQPQHF
TRBV7-2,NA,TRBJ2-1,NA,TGTGCCAGCAGCTTCGTAACTAGCTCCTACAATGAGCAGTTCTTC,CASSFVTSSYNEQFF
TRBV5-1,NA,TRBJ1-1,NA,TGCGCCAGCAGTAGGGGATTGCGGAACACTGAAGCTTTCTTT,CASSRGLRNTEAFF
TRBV18,NA,TRBJ2-7,TRBD1,TGTGCCAGCTCGCAGGGACAGCCTTACGAGCAGTACTTC,CASSQGQPYEQYF
TRBV5-1,NA,TRBJ1-4,TRBD1,TGCGCCAGCAGTCGGGACAGTAATGAAAAACTGTTTTTT,CASSRDSNEKLFF
TRBV7-9,NA,TRBJ2-7,TRBD1,TGTGCCAGCAGCCCCCGGGACAGGGACTACGAGCAGTACTTC,CASSPRDRDYEQYF
TRBV2,NA,TRBJ1-4,NA,TGTGCCAGCAGACGAAGGGGAGGAGACGAAAAACTGTTTTTT,CASRRRGGDEKLFF
TRBV5-1,NA,TRBJ2-3,TRBD2,TGCGCCAGCAGCCTACCTGGACTAGCGGGAGGGAAGTCAGATACGCAGTATTTT,CASSLPGLAGGKSDTQYF
TRBV9,NA,TRBJ1-2,NA,TGTGCCAGCAGCGTGCGTGAGTGGTCAAGCCCCCACACCTTC,CASSVREWSSPHTF
TRBV5-1,NA,TRBJ2-4,NA,TGCGCCAGCAGCTTGGTTTTTCGGGGTGCCAAAAACATTCAGTACTTC,CASSLVFRGAKNIQYF
TRBV6-5,NA,TRBJ1-5,NA,TGTGCCAGCACCAAGCTAGGTCAGGGAAATCAGCCCCAGCATTTT,CASTKLGQGNQPQHF
TRBV6-5,NA,TRBJ1-5,TRBD1,TGTGCCAGCAGAAGTACAGGGGTAAATCAGCCCCAGCATTTT,CASRSTGVNQPQHF
TRBV28,NA,TRBJ1-5,NA,TGTGCCAGCAGTTCACCCCGGGGGGTTCAGCCCCAGCATTTT,CASSSPRGVQPQHF
TRBV29-1,few,TRBJ1-1,NA,TGCAGCGTTGAATCAGTAATGAACACTGAAGCTTTCTTT,CSVESVMNTEAFF
TRBV5-4,once,TRBJ2-2,TRBD2,TGTGCCAGCAGCTTGCGCGGGAGGCCCGGGGAGCTGTTTTTT,CASSLRGRPGELFF
TRBV20-1,NA,TRBJ1-3,NA,TGCAGTGCCCTTTCTGGAAACACCATATATTTT,CSALSGNTIYF
TRBV5-1,NA,TRBJ1-2,TRBD1,TGCGCCAGCAGCTTGGAAAGGCAGGGGGGCACCTTC,CASSLERQGGTF
TRBV5-1,once,TRBJ2-5,TRBD2,TGCGCCAGCTGGAATACGGGAGGGGAGACCCAGTACTTC,CASWNTGGETQYF
TRBV28,once,TRBJ2-7,NA,TGTGCCAGCAGCAGAGAACGGTATCCCTACGAGCAGTACTTC,CASSRERYPYEQYF
TRBV9,NA,TRBJ2-2,NA,TGTGCCAGCAGCGGCACCGGGACTGGGAACACCGGGGAGCTGTTTTTT,CASSGTGTGNTGELFF
TRBV6-4,NA,TRBJ1-2,TRBD1,TGTGCCAGCAGTTTGTCCGGGACAGGGGGCAATGGCTACACCTTC,CASSLSGTGGNGYTF
TRBV7-9,NA,TRBJ2-2,NA,TGTGCCAGCAGCTCGGGAGCCTCATTAATCACCGGGGAGCTGTTTTTT,CASSSGASLITGELFF
TRBV27,NA,TRBJ2-7,TRBD2,TGTGCCAGCAGTTCCCGGACTAGCGGCTCCTACGAGCAGTACTTC,CASSSRTSGSYEQYF
TRBV9,once,TRBJ2-3,NA,TGTGCCAGCAGCCTCCACGTCCACACAGATACGCAGTATTTT,CASSLHVHTDTQYF
TRBV9,NA,TRBJ2-7,NA,TGTGCCAGCAGCGTCGGAAGCGGCCCATCCTACGAGCAGTACTTC,CASSVGSGPSYEQYF
TRBV28,NA,TRBJ2-5,TRBD1,TGTGCCAGCAGTTCCTACAGGGGGCAGGAGACCCAGTACTTC,CASSSYRGQETQYF
TRBV7-9,NA,TRBJ2-7,TRBD2,TGTGCCAGCAGCCCTGGTGGACTAGCGTCCTACGAGCAGTACTTC,CASSPGGLASYEQYF
TRBV11-2,NA,TRBJ2-2,NA,TGTGCCAGCAGCTTAGTGCGGAACACCGGGGAGCTGTTTTTT,CASSLVRNTGELFF